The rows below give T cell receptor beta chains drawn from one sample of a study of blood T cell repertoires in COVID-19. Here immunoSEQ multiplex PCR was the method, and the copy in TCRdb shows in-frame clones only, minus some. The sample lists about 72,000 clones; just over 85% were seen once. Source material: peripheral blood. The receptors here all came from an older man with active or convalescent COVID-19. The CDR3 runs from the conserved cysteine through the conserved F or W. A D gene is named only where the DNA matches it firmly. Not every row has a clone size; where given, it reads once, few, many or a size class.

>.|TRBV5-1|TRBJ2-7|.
TGCGCCAGCAGCTTGGAGGGCGGACAGACCTACGAGCAGTACTTC
CASSLEGGQTYEQYF
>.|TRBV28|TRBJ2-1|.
TGTGCCAGCAGTCCCGACAACTCCTACAATGAGCAGTTCTTC
CASSPDNSYNEQFF
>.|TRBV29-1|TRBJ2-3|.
TGCAGCGTCCCGGCCACTAGAGGTCCAGATACGCAGTATTTT
CSVPATRGPDTQYF
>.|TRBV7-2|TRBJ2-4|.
TGTGCCAGCAGCTCTGTTATCCTGCGGGGCCAAGCCAAAAACATTCAGTACTTC
CASSSVILRGQAKNIQYF
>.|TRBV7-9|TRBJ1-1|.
TGTGCCAGCAGCCCAAGGGGTGGGTTCACTGAAGCTTTCTTT
CASSPRGGFTEAFF
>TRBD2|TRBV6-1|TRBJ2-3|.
TGTGCCAGCAGTGAAGGGTGGGCGGGAGGCACAGATACGCAGTATTTT
CASSEGWAGGTDTQYF
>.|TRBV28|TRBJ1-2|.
TGTGCCAGCATACCGGGGGGGTCTAACTATGGCTACACCTTC
CASIPGGSNYGYTF
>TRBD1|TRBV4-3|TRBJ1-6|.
TGCGCCAGCAGCCAAGATGGGACAGGGGGCCGGACACCCCTCCACTTT
CASSQDGTGGRTPLHF
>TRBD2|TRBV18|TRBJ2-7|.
TGTGCCAGCTCACCAGGACTAGTTAGGGACGAGCAGTACTTC
CASSPGLVRDEQYF
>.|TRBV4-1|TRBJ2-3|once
TGCGCCAGCAGCCAAGAGGAACAGGGCCTGGTCTCCCAGTATTTT
CASSQEEQGLVSQYF
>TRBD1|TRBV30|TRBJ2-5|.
TGTGCCTGGACCCCAGGGGGCTGGGAGACCCAGTACTTC
CAWTPGGWETQYF
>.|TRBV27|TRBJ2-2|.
TGTGCCAGCAGTTTTCGGGGGAACACCGGGGAGCTGTTTTTT
CASSFRGNTGELFF
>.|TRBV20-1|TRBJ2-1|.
TGCAGTGCTAGCCGGAATGAGCAGTTCTTC
CSASRNEQFF
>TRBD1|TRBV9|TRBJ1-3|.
TGTGCCAGCAGCCTCGAACAGGGGGCGGCTGGAAACACCATATATTTT
CASSLEQGAAGNTIYF
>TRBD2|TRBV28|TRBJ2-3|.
TGTGCCAGCAGTTTATGGGGGGGACTAGAAAACACAGATACGCAGTATTTT
CASSLWGGLENTDTQYF
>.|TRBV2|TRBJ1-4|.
TGTGCCAGCAGAATCCTCCAGTCACCAACCGCCAATAAGCTGTTTTTT
CASRILQSPTANKLFF